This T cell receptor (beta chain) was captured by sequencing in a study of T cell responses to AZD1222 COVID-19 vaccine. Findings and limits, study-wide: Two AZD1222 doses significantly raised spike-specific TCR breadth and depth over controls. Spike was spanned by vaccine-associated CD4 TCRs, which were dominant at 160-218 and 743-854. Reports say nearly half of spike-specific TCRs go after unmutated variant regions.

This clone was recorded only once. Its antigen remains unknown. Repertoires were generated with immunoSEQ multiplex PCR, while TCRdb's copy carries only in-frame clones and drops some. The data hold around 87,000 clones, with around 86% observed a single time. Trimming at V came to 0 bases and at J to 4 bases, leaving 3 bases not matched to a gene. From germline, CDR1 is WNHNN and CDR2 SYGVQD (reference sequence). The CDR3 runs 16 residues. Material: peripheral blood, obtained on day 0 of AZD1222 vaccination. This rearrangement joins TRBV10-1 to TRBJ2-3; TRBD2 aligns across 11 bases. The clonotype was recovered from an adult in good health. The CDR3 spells CASSESASGGPDTQYF. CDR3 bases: TGCGCCAGCAGTGAGTCGGCTAGCGGGGGGCCAGATACGCAGTATTTT.